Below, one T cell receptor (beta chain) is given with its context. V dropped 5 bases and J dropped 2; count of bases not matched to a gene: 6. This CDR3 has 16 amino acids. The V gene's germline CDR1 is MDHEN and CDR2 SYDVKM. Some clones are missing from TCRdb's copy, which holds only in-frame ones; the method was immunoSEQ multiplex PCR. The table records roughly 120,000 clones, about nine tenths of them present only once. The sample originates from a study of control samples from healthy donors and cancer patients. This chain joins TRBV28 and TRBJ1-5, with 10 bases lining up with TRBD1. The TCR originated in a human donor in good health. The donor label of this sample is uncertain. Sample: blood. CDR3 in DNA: TGTGCCAGCAGTGGACTCGGGACAGGGGGCAATCAGCCCCAGCATTTT. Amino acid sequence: CASSGLGTGGNQPQHF. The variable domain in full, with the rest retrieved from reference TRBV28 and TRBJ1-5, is DVKVTQSSRYLVKRTGEKVFLECVQDMDHENMFWYRQDPGLGLRLIYFSYDVKMKEKGDIPEGYSVSREKKERFSLILESASTNQTSMYLCASSGLGTGGNQPQHFGDGTRLSIL.